Listed here are 17 T cell receptor beta chains from one sample, sequenced in a study of neurological immune-mediated disorders. TCRdb re-called the 5' RACE reads with MiXCR, one entry per CDR3 protein. The sample includes 84,000 or so distinct CDR3 sequences, about 9.4% seen only once; the top ten take about 2%. The source material was PBMCs. The receptors come from a man aged 35-49 years in good health.

This clonotype was recorded at least ten times. This chain links TRBV27 with TRBJ1-5; a weak D match, TRBD1 (5 bases). The CDR3 spans 15 residues. Per the germline V gene, CDR1 is MNHEY and CDR2 is SMNVEV (reference sequence). V lost 5 bases and J lost 6, with 17 bases in between. CDR3 region: CASSPTPHGTQPQHF. CDR3 DNA: TGTGCCAGCAGTCCAACACCGCACGGGACTCAGCCCCAGCATTTT.

This clonotype has a handful of counts. This chain uses TRBV6-1 with TRBJ2-7; either TRBD1 or TRBD2 may supply D (5 bases each). The CDR3 is 15 amino acids. The ends were cut back, 5 bases at V and 7 bases at J, with 21 bases in the middle. CDR1 is MNHNS, CDR2 SASEGT, per germline. In nucleotides, the CDR3 is TGTGCCAGCAGTCCCCGGGACGGCTCGGCTACAGAGCAGTACTTC. Encoded protein: CASSPRDGSATEQYF.

This clonotype was detected many times. The gene calls are TRBV18 and TRBJ2-4; unclear D gene. The CDR3 runs 13 residues. Trimming cost V 1 base and J 10 bases, with 11 bases left between them. Germline values: CDR1 KGHSH, CDR2 LQKENI. For the CDR3, the DNA is TGTGCCAGCTCACCACAGCCAGCTGGAATTCAGTACTTC. Its protein is CASSPQPAGIQYF.

This clonotype was recorded many times. This CDR3 reads CASSLWAVEAFF. In DNA form, the CDR3 reads TGTGCCAGCAGCTTATGGGCAGTCGAAGCTTTCTTT. The chain carries TRBV7-9 and TRBJ1-1; no clear D. CDR3 size: 12 residues. Trimming removed 2 bases from V and 8 bases from J, with 9 bases in between. Germline lookup yields CDR1 SEHNR and CDR2 FQNEAQ (reference sequence). The whole variable domain, filled in from reference TRBV7-9 and TRBJ1-1, reads DTGVSQNPRHKITKRGQNVTFRCDPISEHNRLYWYRQTLGQGPEFLTYFQNEAQLEKSRLLSDRFSAERPKGSFSTLEIQRTEQGDSAMYLCASSLWAVEAFFGQGTRLTVV.

The CDR3 sequence: CASSFGRRTSYDEQFF. CDR3 sequence (DNA): TGCGCCAGCAGCTTTGGGCGTAGGACTAGTTATGATGAGCAGTTCTTC. The V and J genes are TRBV5-1 and TRBJ2-1; 7 nucleotides align to TRBD2. The J segment lost 8 bases and the V segment lost 2 bases, leaving 13 bases of the junction unmatched. The germline V gene encodes CDR1 SGHRS and CDR2 YFSETQ. This CDR3 is built from 16 residues.

This chain connects TRBV14 to TRBJ2-2, with 7 positions matching TRBD1. V dropped 5 bases and J dropped 7; count of bases not matched to a gene: 7. CDR3 length: 14 residues. The germline V gene encodes CDR1 SGHDN and CDR2 FVKESK. The CDR3 spells CASSDRVIGGELFF. The CDR3 DNA follows: TGTGCCAGCAGCGACAGGGTCATTGGCGGGGAGCTGTTTTTT.

The V gene is TRBV3-1, the J gene TRBJ2-1, with a possible D match to TRBD2 (5 bases). This CDR3 is 17 amino acids long. The germline V gene encodes CDR1 LGHDT and CDR2 YNNKEL (reference sequence). V shed 0 bases and J shed 8 bases, with 20 bases lying between them. Here the CDR3 DNA reads TGTGCCAGCAGCCAAGATAGGCTGGTCAAAGGAGGTGATGAGCAGTTCTTC. It specifies CASSQDRLVKGGDEQFF.

This clonotype showed up many times. The chain links TRBV20-1 to TRBJ2-1, with D possibly matching TRBD2 (6 bases). Germline lookup yields CDR1 DFQATT and CDR2 SNEGSKA (reference sequence). The CDR3 is made up of 17 amino acids. Trimming cost V 6 bases and J 0 bases, with 21 bases left between them. The CDR3 here is CSAPGLSVGGSYNEQFF. For the CDR3, the DNA is TGCAGTGCCCCCGGTTTGTCAGTCGGGGGCTCCTACAATGAGCAGTTCTTC.

The chain joins TRBV5-1 to TRBJ1-2; D gene ambiguous. The CDR3 has 12 residues. The V end was cut by 0 bases, the J end by 8 bases, with 8 bases between. Germline V gives CDR1 SGHRS, CDR2 YFSETQ. The CDR3 reads CASSLGQRGYTF. The CDR3 coding sequence is TGCGCCAGCAGCTTGGGCCAGCGAGGCTACACCTTC.

This clonotype occurred many times. The chain employs TRBV12-3 or TRBV12-4 and TRBJ2-3, with D possibly TRBD2 on 6 matching bases. V was cut by 3 bases and J by 0 bases, with 13 bases left in between. The CDR3 extends over 16 amino acids. The CDR3 nucleotides are TGTGCCAGCAGTTTGGGACTTTCGACTAGCACAGATACGCAGTATTTT. Its translation: CASSLGLSTSTDTQYF.

This clonotype has a count of ten or more. The rearrangement joins TRBV20-1 to TRBJ2-2; perhaps TRBD1 as D (6 bases). The CDR3 length is 14 residues. V was cut by 5 bases and J by 1 base, with 11 bases left in between. Germline V lookup: CDR1 DFQATT, CDR2 SNEGSKA (reference sequence). The CDR3 DNA reads as TGCAGTGCTGGACAGAAACTGAACACCGGGGAGCTGTTTTTT. Its protein product is CSAGQKLNTGELFF.

This clonotype came up many times. The chain joins TRBV5-1 to TRBJ2-1; tentatively, D is TRBD1 (6 bases). The germline gives CDR1 SGHRS, CDR2 YFSETQ. V lost 2 bases and J 3 bases, leaving 12 bases between the germline ends. This CDR3 is built from 15 residues. CDR3 sequence reads: CASSLSRTVYNEQFF. For the CDR3, the DNA is TGCGCCAGCAGCTTATCTCGGACAGTCTACAATGAGCAGTTCTTC.

This clonotype occurred many times. The chain joins TRBV15 to TRBJ1-4; 7 nucleotides match TRBD1. The CDR3 is 16 amino acids. Per germline, CDR1 LNHNV and CDR2 YYDKDF (reference sequence). The V gene end was trimmed by 0 bases and the J gene end by 7 bases; junction bases not matched to a gene: 8. For the CDR3, the DNA is TGTGCCACCAGCAGAGATCGGGGGGGGGACAGTGAAAAACTGTTTTTT. It is translated as CATSRDRGGDSEKLFF.

Many counts were recorded for this clonotype. This chain joins TRBV21-1 and TRBJ2-7. TRBV21-1 is a listed pseudogene. CDR3 length: 13 amino acids. CDR3 in amino acids: CASSKNQFYEQYF. DNA of the CDR3: TGTGCCAGCAGCAAAAATCAGTTCTACGAGCAGTACTTC.

This clonotype has only a few counts. The CDR3: CATSSFRGDEQFF. CDR3 in DNA: TGTGCCACCAGCAGTTTTAGGGGGGATGAGCAGTTCTTC. The chain links TRBV15 to TRBJ2-1; D could derive from TRBD1 or TRBD2 (6 bases each). CDR3 length equals 13 residues. Deletions cut 3 bases from V and 8 bases from J, with 11 bases between. Germline loops: CDR1 LNHNV, CDR2 YYDKDF (reference sequence).

A note on this clonotype: A much larger clone differs from this one at a single base, so this may be a read error. This chain connects TRBV5-6 to TRBJ1-6, with D uncertain. The CDR3 contains 17 residues. V lost 1 base to trimming and J lost 0 bases, with 11 bases between them. Germline CDR1 and CDR2: SGHDT and YYEEEE. As DNA, the CDR3 is TGTGCCAGCAGCTTGATGGGTCTAAGCTCCTATAATTCACCCCTCCACTTT. This codes for CASSLMGLSSYNSPLHF.

The sample holds many counts of this clonotype. V gene TRBV27 combines with J gene TRBJ2-7; TRBD1 agrees at 7 bases. The J segment lost 5 bases and the V segment lost 6 bases, leaving 13 bases of the junction unmatched. The CDR3 extends over 15 amino acids. Germline V gene sequence: CDR1 MNHEY, CDR2 SMNVEV (reference sequence). CDR3 nucleotides: TGTGCCAGCAGCTTAGGAAGAACAGGGGTAAACGAGCAGTACTTC. Encoded protein: CASSLGRTGVNEQYF.